This T cell receptor (beta chain) was documented in a study of blood T cell repertoires in COVID-19. Study at large: T cells, B-cell-depleted T cells, or PBMCs supplied cDNA or gDNA.

Enrollment of patients from Seattle took place during active infection, with longitudinal follow-up. The count of this clone is one. The method was immunoSEQ multiplex PCR; TCRdb's version includes in-frame clones alone and lacks a portion of them. The sample carries over 150,000 clones, over 75% recorded once. The sequenced sample consisted of peripheral blood. This TCR derives from a man aged 45-65 years with COVID-19, enrolled during active disease.

The CDR3 spells CASSIGSGLPYNEQFF. As DNA, the CDR3 is TGTGCCAGTAGTATAGGTTCCGGACTACCCTACAATGAGCAGTTCTTC. The rearrangement links TRBV19 to TRBJ2-1; the D gene is possibly TRBD2 (6 bases). The CDR3 is made up of 16 amino acids. V shed 1 base and J shed 2 bases, with 12 bases lying between them. From germline, CDR1 is LNHDA and CDR2 SQIVND (reference sequence).